The rows below give T cell receptor beta chains drawn from one sample of a study of cytomegalovirus exposure and HLA in healthy donors. Measured with immunoSEQ multiplex PCR; TCRdb has only the in-frame clones, and not every one. Here the sample spans some 200,000 clones, more than 75% being singletons. The specimen sequenced was PBMCs. Receptors originate from a woman between 50 and 59 years old in good health and CMV-seropositive. The CDR3 runs from the conserved cysteine through the conserved F or W. Fields, in order: CDR3 DNA, CDR3 protein, V gene, D gene, clone size, J gene. A D gene is named only where the DNA matches it firmly. A clone size is listed for some rows: how often the clone was seen (once, few, many), or a class if it is expanded.

TGTGCCAGTAGTATTCTCGGAGGGGTCGGTGAAAAACTGTTTTTT	CASSILGGVGEKLFF	TRBV19	-	-	TRBJ1-4
TGTGCCAGCACCACTGATGTGTCCTACGAGCAGTACTTC	CASTTDVSYEQYF	TRBV28	-	-	TRBJ2-7
TGTGCCACTTACGGACTTACAGGGGTGGCCGGGGAGCTGTTTTTT	CATYGLTGVAGELFF	TRBV27	TRBD1	-	TRBJ2-2
TGCAGCGTTGGGAACAGGGGGCCTGGCTACACCTTC	CSVGNRGPGYTF	TRBV29-1	TRBD1	-	TRBJ1-2
TGCGCCAGCAGCTTGGAGGCGATAGCGGGGAGGCTGTTTTTT	CASSLEAIAGRLFF	TRBV5-1	-	-	TRBJ1-4
TGTGCCAGCAGGCACAGCGGGAAGAACACCGGGGAGCTGTTTTTT	CASRHSGKNTGELFF	TRBV7-9	TRBD2	few	TRBJ2-2
TGTGCCAGCAGCTTAAATCCCGGGGTCCAAGAGACCCAGTACTTC	CASSLNPGVQETQYF	TRBV7-6	-	-	TRBJ2-5
TGTGCCAGCAGGCTATGGGGGACTTATGGCTACACCTTC	CASRLWGTYGYTF	TRBV2	-	-	TRBJ1-2
TGCAGCGTTGAGGGAGGGGGAGGCAATGAGCAGTTCTTC	CSVEGGGGNEQFF	TRBV29-1	-	-	TRBJ2-1
TGTGCCAGCTCTTCCACCCGGGACAGCGGGGAGACCCAGTACTTC	CASSSTRDSGETQYF	TRBV18	-	-	TRBJ2-5
TGTGCCAGCAGCCAGAGGAGACGCGAGCAGTTCTTC	CASSQRRREQFF	TRBV5-6	-	once	TRBJ2-1
TGTGCCAGCAGCCTCCTAGGGACTGCCTCCTACAATGAGCAGTTCTTC	CASSLLGTASYNEQFF	TRBV9	-	-	TRBJ2-1
TGTGCCAGCAGTTCAGATAGGCGGGGGAACACTGAAGCTTTCTTT	CASSSDRRGNTEAFF	TRBV27	-	-	TRBJ1-1
TGTGCCAGCAGCTTAGCGGGGGCCTACAATGAGCAGTTCTTC	CASSLAGAYNEQFF	TRBV7-3	TRBD2	-	TRBJ2-1
TGTGCCACCGGGACTAGCGGAGACACAGATACGCAGTATTTT	CATGTSGDTDTQYF	TRBV19	TRBD2	-	TRBJ2-3
TGCGCCAGCAGCCCCCTCGAGTTTGAAGCTTTCTTT	CASSPLEFEAFF	TRBV10-2	-	-	TRBJ1-1
TGTGCCAGCTCACGAACTGGGACAGGGAGCGACGAGCAGTACTTC	CASSRTGTGSDEQYF	TRBV18	TRBD1	once	TRBJ2-7
TGTGCCAGTAGTATGACAGGGGGCGCGGGTCCCCAGCATTTT	CASSMTGGAGPQHF	TRBV19	TRBD1	-	TRBJ1-5
TGTGCCATCAGCATGGACAGGGGAAACACTGAAGCTTTCTTT	CAISMDRGNTEAFF	TRBV10-3	TRBD1	-	TRBJ1-1
TGTGCTAGCAGCTTGAGACAGGGGGGCACCGGGGAGCTGTTTTTT	CASSLRQGGTGELFF	TRBV7-7	TRBD1	once	TRBJ2-2
TGCGCCAGCAGACGGACAGAGGCATATAGCAATCAGCCCCAGCATTTT	CASRRTEAYSNQPQHF	TRBV10-1	-	-	TRBJ1-5
TGCGCCAGCAGCAGGACTAGCGGGAGAAGCGAGCAGTACTTC	CASSRTSGRSEQYF	TRBV5-1	TRBD2	-	TRBJ2-7
TGTGCCAGCAGCGTGGGACACGGTCAGCCCCAGCATTTT	CASSVGHGQPQHF	TRBV9	-	once	TRBJ1-5
TGTGCCAGCAAGGTCGGACACTCTGGGGCCAACGTCCTGACTTTC	CASKVGHSGANVLTF	TRBV6-1	-	-	TRBJ2-6
TGCGAAACACAAGCGGCCCTTTTTTACGAGCAGTACTTC	CETQAALFYEQYF	TRBV21-1	-	-	TRBJ2-7
TGTGCCAGCAGCGAGACTAGCGGGAGCCACAACGAGCAGTACTTC	CASSETSGSHNEQYF	TRBV6-1	TRBD2	-	TRBJ2-7